This T cell receptor (beta chain) was found in a study of brain T cells in children with intractable seizures (TCRdb year 2021). Notes on the research overall: As a first screen for immune gene transcripts, resected brain tissue from 50 or so pediatric epilepsy surgery cases was run on a NanoString immunology panel. Among the roughly twelve selected surgery cases, eight also had pre-surgery blood sequenced, leaving four with brain tissue only.

The investigation overall reported the following: Viral specificity was inferred only from CDR3 sequence similarity, and patients' HCMV serostatus was unknown. Because sequencing depth differed between pre- and post-surgery blood, the absence of clones from the pre-surgery sample may reflect undersampling.

A note on this clone: Its antigen is not yet known. Base qualities are missing; no much larger clone stands one base away.

CDR1 and CDR2 are drawn from the germline V gene: ENHRY, SYGVKD. Reading from cysteine to phenylalanine, the CDR3 counts 12 amino acids. The retained sequence is limited to the CDR3, 36 bases, with the frame set at the first base. V and J are truncated by 6 bases and 5 bases respectively, leaving an intervening sequence of 5 bases. Taken with the paper, the label for time point translates to: resected brain tissue, or blood drawn just prior to surgery. The surgery cases with the highest brain T cell transcript signatures were chosen for TCR beta chain sequencing of brain tissue, and also of blood when blood was available. Before surgery, the patients had been given at least one anti-epileptic drug. The TCR-sequenced patients were children whose drug-resistant epilepsy was caused by tuberous sclerosis complex, focal cortical dysplasia, Rasmussen encephalitis or hemimegalencephaly. Blood was drawn right before the epilepsy surgery. The Monarch genomic DNA purification kit was used to extract bulk genomic DNA from unsorted brain tissue and whole blood.

TCR beta chain sequences were generated from genomic DNA using the immunoSEQ assay. The published analysis was carried out like this. CDR3 sequences that did not begin with the conserved framework cysteine at position 104 were removed manually. Clonality was calculated as one minus the normalized Shannon's Diversity Index, with values ranging from 0 (maximal diversity) to 1 (oligoclonal). Chi-squared comparison-of-proportions tests were used to check whether the frequency of the same CDR3 differed between samples, for example brain versus blood. Public clonotypes were found by searching immuneACCESS, and the VDJdb browser was used to assess similarity to known antiviral clonotypes. TCRdb's version of the immuneACCESS table is confined to in-frame rearrangements and falls short of the full clone set. An unresolved V gene accounts for under half of the shortfall where checked; the remainder is of unknown origin. That table supplies the V and J calls and clone size; D and trimming were determined from the DNA. Present in this sample are just under 65,000 clones, roughly 95% of which were seen just once. 0.35% to 0.4% of the sample is held by the ten biggest clonotypes.

The sample was peripheral blood, taken at surgery. This chain is built from TRBV10-3 and TRBJ1-6, and perhaps TRBD1 as D gene, on 5 matching bases. This clonotype was obtained from a boy under two years old with focal cortical dysplasia and intractable seizures. The nucleotides are TGTGCCATCAGGGACAATAATTCACCCCTCCACTTT. The translation is CAIRDNNSPLHF.